The 10 T cell receptor beta chains reported below all come from one sample, sequenced in a study of T-cell reconstitution after alpha-beta-depleted transplantation in children. The TCRbeta library was prepared with unique molecular identifiers. TCRdb reprocessed the PCR reads with MiXCR, giving one entry per CDR3 protein. The repertoire includes under 300,000 distinct CDR3 sequences, around a tenth of them detected once, and around 24% sits in the top ten. The sample here was peripheral blood, taken 180 days after TCRalphabeta/CD19-depleted stem cell transplant. Receptors were obtained from a male patient aged 2 to 9 who had a stem cell transplant for chronic granulomatous disease, so the T cells may come from the graft donor.

In regard to this clonotype: This may arise from a read error, as a much more abundant clone is one base away. The chain is built from TRBV7-2 and TRBJ2-7, with no clear D. CDR3 size: 14 residues. CDR1 and CDR2 (germline): SGHTA, FQGNSA. As DNA, the CDR3 is TGTGCCAGCAGCTTGGTGCGGAGTCCCTACGAGCAGTGCTTC. This translates into CASSLVRSPYEQCF.

Ten or more counts support this clonotype. The rearrangement joins TRBV4-2 to TRBJ2-7; 9 bases are shared with TRBD1. In germline, CDR1 is LGHNA, CDR2 YNFKEQ. CDR3 length: 15 amino acids. Trimming at V came to 2 bases and at J to 5 bases, leaving 7 bases not matched to a gene. The CDR3 DNA reads TGTGCCAGCAGCCAAACCCGGACAGGGGACCACGAGCAGTACTTC. It specifies CASSQTRTGDHEQYF.

This clonotype has just a few counts. V and J are TRBV15 and TRBJ2-6; a possible D gene is TRBD2 (5 bases). In germline, CDR1 is LNHNV, CDR2 YYDKDF (reference sequence). The CDR3 spans 15 residues. Trimming took 3 bases from V and 2 from J, leaving 8 bases between them. This CDR3 reads CATSRRDPGANVLTF. The CDR3 bases are TGTGCCACCAGCAGGAGGGATCCTGGGGCCAACGTCCTGACTTTC.

Comments on this clonotype: A much larger clone lies a single base off, so this may be a read error. The chain joins TRBV9 to TRBJ2-1; perhaps TRBD2 as D (5 bases). The length of the CDR3 is 15 residues. CDR1 is SGDLS, CDR2 YYNGEE, per germline. Deletions cut 1 base from V and 5 bases from J, with 13 bases between. CDR3 sequence reads: CASSVTRLRNNEQFF. The DNA of the CDR3 is TGTGCCAGCAGCGTAACGAGACTACGGAACAATGAGCAGTTCTTC.

With regard to this clonotype: With a much larger clone just one base away, this may be a read error. As DNA, the CDR3 is TGTGCCAGCGGGGGGGGCACAGATACGCATTATTTT. Translating gives CASGGGTDTHYF. The rearrangement links TRBV10-3 to TRBJ2-3, with TRBD2 identical over 9 bases. The germline CDR1 and CDR2 sequences are ENHRY and SYGVKD. This CDR3 region has 12 residues.

This clonotype was seen many times. The CDR3 reads CASSVVPESYEQYF. DNA of the CDR3: TGTGCCAGCAGCGTAGTGCCGGAATCCTACGAGCAGTACTTC. The chain has TRBV9 and TRBJ2-7; no reliable D call. Between the trimmed V and J ends, which lost 0 bases and 1 base, there was a span of 8 bases. The CDR3 has 14 residues. Germline V lookup: CDR1 SGDLS, CDR2 YYNGEE.

Many counts were recorded for this clonotype. This chain links TRBV5-6 with TRBJ2-1, with a tentative D call TRBD2 (5 bases). This CDR3 spans 16 amino acids. V shed 4 bases and J shed 3 bases, with 17 bases lying between them. Germline lookup yields CDR1 SGHDT and CDR2 YYEEEE. The CDR3 region has the DNA TGTGCCAGCAGCAACCTGCCCTTGGGGAGCTACAATGAGCAGTTCTTC. Protein: CASSNLPLGSYNEQFF.

This clonotype was counted at least ten times. The chain carries TRBV7-3 and TRBJ2-7; D unresolved. Per the germline V gene, CDR1 is SGHTA and CDR2 is FQGTGA. Trimming left V 0 bases short and J 2 bases short, with 14 bases between. The CDR3 contains 16 residues. DNA for the CDR3: TGTGCCAGCAGCTTAACCCCGCTCTTGGCCCCCTACGAGCAGTACTTC. Translating it yields CASSLTPLLAPYEQYF.

The chain couples TRBV5-5 to TRBJ2-2; 8 bases line up with TRBD2. Per the germline V gene, CDR1 is SGHKS and CDR2 is YYEKEE (reference sequence). The V gene end was trimmed by 0 bases and the J gene end by 5 bases; junction bases not matched to a gene: 6. The CDR3 has 16 residues. The CDR3 reads CASSLGLAGTTGELFF. CDR3 nucleotide sequence: TGTGCCAGCAGCTTGGGGCTAGCGGGTACTACCGGGGAGCTGTTTTTT.

This clonotype was seen many times. This chain joins TRBV5-1 and TRBJ2-7; the D gene is possibly TRBD2 (6 bases). Deletions cut 0 bases from V and 2 bases from J, with 12 bases between. CDR1 SGHRS and CDR2 YFSETQ come from the germline V gene. The CDR3 totals 15 residues. The CDR3: CASSLEWREPYEQYF. Here the CDR3 DNA reads TGCGCCAGCAGCTTGGAGTGGCGGGAACCCTACGAGCAGTACTTC. Based on the CDR3 plus reference TRBV5-1 and TRBJ2-7, the full variable domain is KAGVTQTPRYLIKTRGQQVTLSCSPISGHRSVSWYQQTPGQGLQFLFEYFSETQRNKGNFPGRFSGRQFSNSRSEMNVSTLELGDSALYLCASSLEWREPYEQYFGPGTRLTVT.